This T cell receptor beta chain emerged from a study of molecular identifiers for immune sequencing clone quantification. Naive CD8 T cells were sorted, and the gate applied was CD8+CD4-CCR7+CD45RA+. Germline V gene lookup returns CDR1 LNHDA and CDR2 SQIVND (reference sequence). V was pared by 5 bases and J by 3 bases, with 4 bases of the junction left unmatched. This CDR3 region has 13 residues. This clonotype showed up many times. One entry per CDR3 protein results from TCRdb running MiXCR on the PCR reads. The sample holds about 63,000 distinct CDR3 sequences, over 15% seen once. Sequencing was performed on naive CD8+ T cells from blood, with Jurkat cell RNA spiked in. This sample's subset: FACS-sorted CD8+CD4-CCR7+CD45RA+ naive T cells. The chain uses TRBV19 and TRBJ2-7; 7 bases fit TRBD1. The TCR sequence derives from a human donor in good health. Some libraries in this study had Jurkat cell RNA spiked in. This chain's CDR3 is CASSPGQDYEQYF. CDR3 DNA: TGTGCCAGTAGTCCCGGACAGGACTACGAGCAGTACTTC.